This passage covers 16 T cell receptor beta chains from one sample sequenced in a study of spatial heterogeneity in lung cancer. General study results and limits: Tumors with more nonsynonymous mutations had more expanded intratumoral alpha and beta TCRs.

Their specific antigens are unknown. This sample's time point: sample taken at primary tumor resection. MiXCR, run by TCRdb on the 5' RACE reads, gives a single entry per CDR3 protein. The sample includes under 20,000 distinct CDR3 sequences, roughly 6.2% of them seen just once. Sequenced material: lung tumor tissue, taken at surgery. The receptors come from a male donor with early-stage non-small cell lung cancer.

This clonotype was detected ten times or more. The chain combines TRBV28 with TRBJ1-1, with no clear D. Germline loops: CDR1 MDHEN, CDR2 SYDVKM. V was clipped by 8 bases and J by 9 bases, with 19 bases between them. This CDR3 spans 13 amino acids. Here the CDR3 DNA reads TGTGCCAGCGTTTATGGAGGAGCCGATAAAGCTTTCTTT. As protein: CASVYGGADKAFF.

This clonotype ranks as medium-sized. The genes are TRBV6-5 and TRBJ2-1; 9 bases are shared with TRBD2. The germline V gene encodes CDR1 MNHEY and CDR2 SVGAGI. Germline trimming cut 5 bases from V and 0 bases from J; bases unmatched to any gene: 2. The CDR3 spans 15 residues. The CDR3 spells CASSLSGSSYNEQFF. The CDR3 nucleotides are TGTGCCAGCAGTCTTAGCGGGAGCTCCTACAATGAGCAGTTCTTC.

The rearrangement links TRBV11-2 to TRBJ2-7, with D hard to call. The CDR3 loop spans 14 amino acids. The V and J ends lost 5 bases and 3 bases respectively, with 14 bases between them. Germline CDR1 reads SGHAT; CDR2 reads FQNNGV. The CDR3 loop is CASSDTGRGYEQYF. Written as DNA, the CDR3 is TGTGCCAGCAGCGACACTGGTAGAGGCTACGAGCAGTACTTC.

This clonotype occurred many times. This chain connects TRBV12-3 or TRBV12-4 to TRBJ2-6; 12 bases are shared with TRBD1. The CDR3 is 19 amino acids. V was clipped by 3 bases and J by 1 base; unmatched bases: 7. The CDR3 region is CASSLGTGGIGSGANVLTF. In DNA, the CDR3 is TGTGCCAGCAGTTTGGGGACAGGGGGCATTGGGTCTGGGGCCAACGTCCTGACTTTC.

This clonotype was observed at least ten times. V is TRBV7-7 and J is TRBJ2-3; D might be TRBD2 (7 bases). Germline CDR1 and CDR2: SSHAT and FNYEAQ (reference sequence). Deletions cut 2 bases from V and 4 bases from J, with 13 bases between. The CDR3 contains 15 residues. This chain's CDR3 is CASSLLGGASDTQYF. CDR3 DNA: TGTGCCAGCAGCTTACTGGGGGGGGCCTCAGATACGCAGTATTTT.

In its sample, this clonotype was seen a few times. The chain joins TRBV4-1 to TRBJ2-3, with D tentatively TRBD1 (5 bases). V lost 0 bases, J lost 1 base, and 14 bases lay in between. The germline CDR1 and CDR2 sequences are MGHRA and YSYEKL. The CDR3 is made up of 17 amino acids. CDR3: CASSQDWGPDRTDTQYF. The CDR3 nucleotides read TGCGCCAGCAGCCAAGATTGGGGCCCGGACCGCACAGATACGCAGTATTTT.

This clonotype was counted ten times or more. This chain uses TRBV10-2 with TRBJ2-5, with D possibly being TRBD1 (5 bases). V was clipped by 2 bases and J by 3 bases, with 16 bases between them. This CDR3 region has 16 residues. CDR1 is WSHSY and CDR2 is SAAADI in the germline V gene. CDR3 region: CASSEGYQGGEETQYF. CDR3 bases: TGCGCCAGCAGTGAGGGATACCAGGGCGGTGAAGAGACCCAGTACTTC.

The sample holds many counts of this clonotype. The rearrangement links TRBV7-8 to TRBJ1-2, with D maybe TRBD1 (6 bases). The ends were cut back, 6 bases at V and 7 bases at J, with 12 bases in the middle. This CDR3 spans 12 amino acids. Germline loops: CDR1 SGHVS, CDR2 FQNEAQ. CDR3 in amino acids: CASSHNRAGYTF. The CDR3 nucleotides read TGTGCCAGCAGTCATAACAGGGCTGGCTACACCTTC.

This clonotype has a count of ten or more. The CDR3 spells CASSLESPTQYF. The CDR3 nucleotides read TGTGCCAGCAGCTTAGAGTCCCCCACGCAGTATTTT. The V call is TRBV7-9, the J call TRBJ2-3, with D unresolved. The germline V gene encodes CDR1 SEHNR and CDR2 FQNEAQ (reference sequence). This CDR3 has 12 residues. Between the trimmed V and J ends, which lost 1 base and 9 bases, there was a span of 8 bases. Variable domain in full (rest from reference TRBV7-9 and TRBJ2-3): DTGVSQNPRHKITKRGQNVTFRCDPISEHNRLYWYRQTLGQGPEFLTYFQNEAQLEKSRLLSDRFSAERPKGSFSTLEIQRTEQGDSAMYLCASSLESPTQYFGPGTRLTVL.

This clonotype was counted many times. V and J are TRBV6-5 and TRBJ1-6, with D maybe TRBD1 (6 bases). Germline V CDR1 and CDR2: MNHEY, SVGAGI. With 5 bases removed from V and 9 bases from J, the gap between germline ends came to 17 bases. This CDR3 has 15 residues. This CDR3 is CASSQNPPGASPLHF. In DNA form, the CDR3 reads TGTGCCAGCAGTCAGAACCCTCCAGGGGCTTCACCCCTCCACTTT.

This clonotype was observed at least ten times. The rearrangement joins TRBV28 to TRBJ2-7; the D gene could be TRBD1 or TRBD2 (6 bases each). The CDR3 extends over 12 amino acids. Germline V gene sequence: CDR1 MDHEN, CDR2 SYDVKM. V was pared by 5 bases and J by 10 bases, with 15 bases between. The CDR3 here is CASSLQTGTQYF. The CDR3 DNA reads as TGTGCCAGCAGTCTACAAACAGGGACTCAGTACTTC.

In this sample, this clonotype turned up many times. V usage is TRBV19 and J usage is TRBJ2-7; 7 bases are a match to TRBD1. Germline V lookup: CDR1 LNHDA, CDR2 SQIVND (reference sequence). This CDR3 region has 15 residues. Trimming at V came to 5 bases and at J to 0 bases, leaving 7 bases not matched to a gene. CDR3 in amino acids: CASSSSWDSSYEQYF. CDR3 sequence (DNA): TGTGCCAGTAGTTCCTCGTGGGACAGCTCCTACGAGCAGTACTTC. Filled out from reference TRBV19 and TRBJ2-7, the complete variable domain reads DGGITQSPKYLFRKEGQNVTLSCEQNLNHDAMYWYRQDPGQGLRLIYYSQIVNDFQKGDIAEGYSVSREKKESFPLTVTSAQKNPTAFYLCASSSSWDSSYEQYFGPGTRLTVT.

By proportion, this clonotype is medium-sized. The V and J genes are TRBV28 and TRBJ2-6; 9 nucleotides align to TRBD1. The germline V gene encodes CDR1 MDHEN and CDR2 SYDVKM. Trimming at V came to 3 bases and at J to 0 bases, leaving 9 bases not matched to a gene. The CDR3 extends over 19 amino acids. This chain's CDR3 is CASSFWGTGHFSGANVLTF. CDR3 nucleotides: TGTGCCAGCAGTTTTTGGGGGACAGGGCATTTCTCTGGGGCCAACGTCCTGACTTTC.

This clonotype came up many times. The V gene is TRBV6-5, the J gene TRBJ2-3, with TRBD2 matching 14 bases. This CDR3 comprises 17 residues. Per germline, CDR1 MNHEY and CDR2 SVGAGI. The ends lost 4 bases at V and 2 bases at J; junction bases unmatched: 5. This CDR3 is CASSSRTSGGSTDTQYF. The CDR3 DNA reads TGTGCCAGCAGTTCGCGGACTAGCGGGGGGTCCACAGATACGCAGTATTTT.

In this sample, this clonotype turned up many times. CDR3 sequence reads: CASRPVYNEQFF. The CDR3 DNA reads TGTGCCAGCAGGCCAGTATACAATGAGCAGTTCTTC. The chain couples TRBV6-2 or TRBV6-3 to TRBJ2-1; no firm D call. Per germline, CDR1 MNHEY and CDR2 SVGEGT. The CDR3 is 12 residues long. With 6 bases removed from V and 4 bases from J, the gap between germline ends came to 7 bases.

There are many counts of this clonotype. CDR3 DNA sequence: TGTGCCAGCAGCCAAGATCCGTTAGCGGGGGCGAGCACAGATACGCAGTATTTT. Its protein product is CASSQDPLAGASTDTQYF. This sequence joins TRBV4-2 and TRBJ2-3; 9 nucleotides align to TRBD2. The germline V gene encodes CDR1 LGHNA and CDR2 YNFKEQ. Trimming at V came to 0 bases and at J to 0 bases, leaving 7 bases not matched to a gene. The CDR3 is 18 residues long.